This T cell receptor beta chain was captured in a study of post-analysis software for immune sequencing data. Study information: Disease courses included relapsing-remitting, secondary progressive and progressive-relapsing multiple sclerosis. Whole-study results and caveats: Compared with controls, patients showed significantly lower normalized Chao1 diversity. Four or five TRBV segments were more frequent in patients than controls; TRBV5-6, TRBV5-1 and TRBV20-1 belonged to this group. Samples prepared in the same batch strongly co-clustered by F measure.

Regarding this clonotype: Its target is unknown.

CDR1 is ENHRY and CDR2 is SYGVKD in the germline V gene. The CDR3 is made up of 15 amino acids. V lost 7 bases to trimming and J lost 5 bases, with 20 bases between them. Prepared libraries of TCR beta cDNA carried unique molecular identifiers. From roughly 1 to 10 million T cells, roughly 530,000 cDNA molecules were obtained. TCRdb recomputed calls from the PCR reads with MiXCR, one row per CDR3 protein. The data contain almost 700,000 distinct CDR3 sequences, approximately 59% of them seen just once; the ten biggest clones take up 10% to 12%. This TCR came from a girl aged 2 to 9 with multiple sclerosis. The chain employs TRBV10-3 and TRBJ1-1; D is undetermined. The sequenced sample consisted of blood. The CDR3 DNA follows: TGTGCCATCAACCGAGGACGGGGAATGGGGACTGAAGCTTTCTTT. Amino acids: CAINRGRGMGTEAFF.